One sample yielded the 16 T cell receptor beta chains listed below, sequenced in a study of cytomegalovirus exposure and HLA in healthy donors. PCR used 60 Vbeta primers and 13 Jbeta primers. The table came from immunoSEQ multiplex PCR; TCRdb's copy has only in-frame clones and leaves some out. Recorded for this sample: roughly 120,000 clones. Source material: PBMCs. These receptors were taken from a man younger than 35 in good health and CMV-seronegative.

The CDR3 here is CASSRQGAETQYF. CDR3 coding DNA: TGTGCCAGCAGCCGGCAGGGGGCGGAGACCCAGTACTTC. The V call is TRBV13, the J call TRBJ2-5; the match to TRBD1 covers 8 bases. The V and J ends lost 5 bases and 5 bases, in that order; junction bases with no gene match: 4. Germline CDR1 and CDR2: PRHDT and FYEKMQ (reference sequence). There are 13 residues in the CDR3.

V is TRBV6-5 and J is TRBJ2-2; 9 bases are a match to TRBD2. The germline V gene has CDR1 MNHEY and CDR2 SVGAGI. The V segment lost 2 bases and the J segment 4 bases; nucleotides outside the gene matches: 2. The CDR3 runs to 15 residues. CDR3 sequence: CASSYVSGSTGELFF. CDR3 bases: TGTGCCAGCAGTTACGTTAGCGGGAGCACCGGGGAGCTGTTTTTT.

The CDR3 DNA sequence: TGTGCCAGCAGCACCGACAGAACCAGATTCACAGATACGCAGTATTTT. Translating gives CASSTDRTRFTDTQYF. The chain carries TRBV5-5 and TRBJ2-3, with D tentatively TRBD1 (5 bases). Germline V CDR1 and CDR2: SGHKS, YYEKEE (reference sequence). This CDR3 is 16 amino acids long. The V gene lost 4 bases and the J gene lost 2 bases, with 17 bases spanning the gap.

The J gene is TRBJ1-2, the V gene TRBV4-1; 9 nucleotides agree with TRBD1. The germline V gene has CDR1 MGHRA and CDR2 YSYEKL. V lost 4 bases and J lost 5; bases outside the gene matches: 5. This CDR3 spans 14 amino acids. The CDR3 loop reads CASSLTGGGYGYTF. CDR3 nucleotide sequence: TGCGCCAGCAGCCTGACAGGGGGGGGGTATGGCTACACCTTC.

This rearrangement joins TRBV29-1 to TRBJ1-2; D gene uncertain. V dropped 6 bases and J dropped 2 bases, with 13 bases sitting between them. Germline V gene data show CDR1 as SQVTM and CDR2 as ANQGSEA. The CDR3 totals 13 residues. In DNA, the CDR3 is TGCAGCGTGGGGTGGGGAGAGAACTATGGCTACACCTTC. This gives the protein CSVGWGENYGYTF.

The CDR3 bases are TGCGCCAGCAGCTTGGCCAAGACTAGCGGGAGGTCAGATACGCAGTATTTT. Translation gives CASSLAKTSGRSDTQYF. This rearrangement joins TRBV5-1 to TRBJ2-3; TRBD2 aligns across 13 bases. There are 17 residues in the CDR3. With 0 bases clipped from V and 4 bases from J, the junction kept 5 bases outside the gene matches. Germline V lookup: CDR1 SGHRS, CDR2 YFSETQ.

The chain has TRBV14 and TRBJ2-7, with 9 bases matching TRBD2. The CDR3 sequence is 13 residues long. V shed 0 bases and J 6 bases; nucleotides not matched to a gene: 0. Germline V gene sequence: CDR1 SGHDN, CDR2 FVKESK. The CDR3 reads CASSQERGGEQYF. The CDR3 bases are TGTGCCAGCAGCCAAGAGCGGGGGGGCGAGCAGTACTTC.

The chain uses TRBV7-2 and TRBJ1-4; D perhaps matches TRBD1 (6 bases). Trimming removed 5 bases at V and 2 bases at J, with 15 bases between. Germline CDR1 reads SGHTA; CDR2 reads FQGNSA. This CDR3 has 16 residues. For the CDR3, the DNA is TGTGCCAGCAGCCCGAAACTGGGGGCGACTAATGAAAAACTGTTTTTT. This translates into CASSPKLGATNEKLFF.

This chain uses TRBV9 with TRBJ2-4; TRBD2 aligns across 9 bases. The germline CDR1 and CDR2 sequences are SGDLS and YYNGEE. V shed 3 bases and J 3 bases; nucleotides not matched to a gene: 13. The CDR3 is made up of 18 amino acids. CDR3 DNA sequence: TGTGCCAGCAGCGCCGCCCTCGGGGCTAGCGGGAACAAAAACATTCAGTACTTC. Its translation: CASSAALGASGNKNIQYF.

The genes are TRBV2 and TRBJ2-5, with D hard to call. CDR3 length: 13 amino acids. V was clipped by 5 bases and J by 11 bases, with 18 bases between them. Germline V gene sequence: CDR1 SNHLY, CDR2 FYNNEI. The CDR3 reads CASSPEIFKQQYF. CDR3 in DNA: TGTGCCAGCAGTCCCGAAATCTTTAAACAGCAGTACTTC. The full variable domain, with the rest looked up from reference TRBV2 and TRBJ2-5, is EPEVTQTPSHQVTQMGQEVILRCVPISNHLYFYWYRQILGQKVEFLVSFYNNEISEKSEIFDDQFSVERPDGSNFTLKIRSTKLEDSAMYFCASSPEIFKQQYFGPGTRLLVL.

The rearrangement joins TRBV29-1 to TRBJ2-5; D unclear. The better agreement between TRBJ2-7 and the DNA end casts doubt on the J call. Germline loops: CDR1 SQVTM, CDR2 ANQGSEA. This CDR3 contains 13 residues. CDR3 protein: CSVEEDSPYEQYF. The CDR3 bases are TGCAGCGTTGAAGAAGACTCGCCCTACGAGCAGTACTTC.

V gene TRBV15 combines with J gene TRBJ2-7; 10 nucleotides match TRBD1. Per germline, CDR1 LNHNV and CDR2 YYDKDF (reference sequence). The length of the CDR3 is 16 residues. V gave up 3 bases and J gave up 5 bases; unmatched junction bases: 10. CDR3 amino acids: CATSSERDRGLHEQYF. DNA for the CDR3: TGTGCCACCAGCAGTGAAAGGGACAGGGGTTTGCACGAGCAGTACTTC.

The chain is built from TRBV7-9 and TRBJ1-2; maybe TRBD1 (6 bases). The CDR3 is 14 residues long. Trimming shortened V by 5 bases and J by 7 bases, and 17 bases separated the two germline ends. Germline V gene sequence: CDR1 SEHNR, CDR2 FQNEAQ (reference sequence). CDR3 sequence (DNA): TGTGCCAGCAGCCTACAGACAGGACGAGCTGGCTACACCTTC. Translated: CASSLQTGRAGYTF.

This chain uses TRBV4-1 with TRBJ2-7, with D possibly matching TRBD2 (6 bases). This CDR3 comprises 13 residues. V shed 4 bases and J shed 1 base, with 8 bases lying between them. Per germline, CDR1 MGHRA and CDR2 YSYEKL. DNA for the CDR3: TGCGCCAGCAGCCCGGGACTTTCCTACGAGCAGTACTTC. Its translation is CASSPGLSYEQYF.

The chain recombines TRBV18 with TRBJ1-5, with D possibly matching TRBD1 (5 bases). Between the trimmed V and J ends, which lost 1 base and 0 bases, there was a span of 7 bases. Looked up from germline, CDR1 is KGHSH and CDR2 is LQKENI. The CDR3 totals 15 residues. CDR3 sequence (DNA): TGTGCCAGCTCACCACAGGGGTATAGCAATCAGCCCCAGCATTTT. This codes for CASSPQGYSNQPQHF.

The rearrangement joins TRBV5-1 to TRBJ1-2, with D unclear. V gave up 2 bases and J gave up 5 bases, with 10 bases separating them. The CDR3 sequence is 13 residues long. The V gene's germline CDR1 is SGHRS and CDR2 YFSETQ. CDR3 region: CASSLTASYGYTF. The CDR3 DNA follows: TGCGCCAGCAGCTTAACAGCAAGTTATGGCTACACCTTC.